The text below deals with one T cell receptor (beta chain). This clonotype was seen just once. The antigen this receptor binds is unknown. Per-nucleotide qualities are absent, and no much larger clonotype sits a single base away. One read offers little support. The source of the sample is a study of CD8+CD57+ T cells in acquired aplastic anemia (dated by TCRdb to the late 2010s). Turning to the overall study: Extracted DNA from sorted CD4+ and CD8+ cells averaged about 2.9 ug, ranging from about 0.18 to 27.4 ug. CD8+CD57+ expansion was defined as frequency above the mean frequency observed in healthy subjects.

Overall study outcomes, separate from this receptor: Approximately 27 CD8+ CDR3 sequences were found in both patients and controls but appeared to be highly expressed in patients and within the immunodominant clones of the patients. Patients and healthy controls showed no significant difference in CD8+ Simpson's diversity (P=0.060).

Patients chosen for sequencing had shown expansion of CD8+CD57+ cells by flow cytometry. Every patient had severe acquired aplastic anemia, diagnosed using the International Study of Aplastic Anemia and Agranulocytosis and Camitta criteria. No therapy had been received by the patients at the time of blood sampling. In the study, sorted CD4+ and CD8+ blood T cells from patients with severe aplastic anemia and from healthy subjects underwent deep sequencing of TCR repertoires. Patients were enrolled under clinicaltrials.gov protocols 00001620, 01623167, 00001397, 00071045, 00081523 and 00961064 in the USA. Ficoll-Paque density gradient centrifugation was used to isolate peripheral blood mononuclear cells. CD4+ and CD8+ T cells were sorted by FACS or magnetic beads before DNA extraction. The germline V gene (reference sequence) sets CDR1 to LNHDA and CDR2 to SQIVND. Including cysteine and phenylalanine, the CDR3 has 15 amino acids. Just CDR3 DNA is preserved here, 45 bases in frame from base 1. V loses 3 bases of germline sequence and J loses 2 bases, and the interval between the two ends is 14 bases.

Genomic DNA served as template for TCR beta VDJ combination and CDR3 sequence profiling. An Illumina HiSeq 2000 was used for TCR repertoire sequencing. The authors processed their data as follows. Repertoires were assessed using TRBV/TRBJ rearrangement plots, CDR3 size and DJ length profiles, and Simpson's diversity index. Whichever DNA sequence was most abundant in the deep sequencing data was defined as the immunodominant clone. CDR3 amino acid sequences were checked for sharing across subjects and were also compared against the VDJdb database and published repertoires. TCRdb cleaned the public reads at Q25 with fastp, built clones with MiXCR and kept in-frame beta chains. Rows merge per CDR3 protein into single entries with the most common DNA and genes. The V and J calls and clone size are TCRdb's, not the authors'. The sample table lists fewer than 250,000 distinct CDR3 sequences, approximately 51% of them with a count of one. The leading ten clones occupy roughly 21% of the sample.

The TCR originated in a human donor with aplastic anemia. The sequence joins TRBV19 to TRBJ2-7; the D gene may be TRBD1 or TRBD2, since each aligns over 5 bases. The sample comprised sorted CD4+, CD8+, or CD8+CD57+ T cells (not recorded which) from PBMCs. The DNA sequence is TGTGCCAGTAGTATGACGGGGCAGGCCCCCTACGAGCAGTACTTC. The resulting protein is CASSMTGQAPYEQYF.